This TCR beta chain appears in the sequencing data of a study of cytomegalovirus exposure and HLA in healthy donors. Regarding this clone: Its antigen remains unknown.

The junction had 12 bases not matched to a gene; V was cut back by 5 bases and J by 8 bases. Germline CDR1 reads SGHTA; CDR2 reads FQGNSA. The CDR3 totals 15 residues. Study results and caveats: According to the study, around 180 TCR beta chains were cytomegalovirus-associated. High sensitivity and specificity were reportedly achieved when the classifier diagnosed cytomegalovirus status. In vitro work confirmed that three CMV-associated chains recognize CMV antigens.

Assay used: immunoSEQ multiplex PCR; TCRdb lists only in-frame clones, some missing. The sample lists about 130,000 clones; roughly 89% were seen once. The chain links TRBV7-2 to TRBJ2-3; 8 nucleotides agree with TRBD1. The sequencing sample was made of PBMCs. This receptor was taken from a young woman in good health and CMV-seronegative. The CDR3 reads CASSPGQGGQATQYF. CDR3 bases: TGTGCCAGCAGCCCAGGACAGGGTGGGCAGGCTACGCAGTATTTT.